The source of this T cell receptor beta chain is a study of T-cell reconstitution after alpha-beta-depleted transplantation in children. Preparation of the TCRbeta library was carried out with unique molecular identifiers. Each CDR3 protein is one row after TCRdb ran MiXCR on the PCR reads. The sample yields approximately 980,000 distinct CDR3 sequences, less than 30% seen once. In germline, CDR1 is MNHNS, CDR2 SASEGT. V dropped 5 bases and J dropped 5; count of bases not matched to a gene: 8. This CDR3 has 15 amino acids. The chain employs TRBV6-1 and TRBJ1-1, with 10 nucleotides matching TRBD1. The specimen was PBMCs, mostly from graft donor cells, collected 360 days after TCRalphabeta/CD19-depleted stem cell transplant. The sequence derives from a boy younger than two who had a stem cell transplant for SCID, so the T cells may come from the graft donor. CDR3 nucleotides: TGTGCCAGCAGTCATGACAGGGGGCGTGGGACTGAAGCTTTCTTT. It encodes CASSHDRGRGTEAFF.